The 14 T cell receptor beta chains reported below all come from one sample, sequenced in a study of human versus mouse CDR3 diversity and MHC coevolution. Assay used: immunoSEQ multiplex PCR; TCRdb lists only in-frame clones, some missing. The repertoire holds tens of thousands of clones, with around 94% as singletons. Specimen: naive CD4+ T cells from blood. The subset here: CD45RO-negative CD62L-positive naive CD4 T cells. The receptors shown here come from a person aged 60 to 70 in good health.

The rearrangement joins TRBV19 to TRBJ1-2; D is unresolved. The CDR3 is made up of 12 amino acids. V gave up 7 bases and J gave up 8 bases, with 14 bases separating them. From germline, CDR1 is LNHDA and CDR2 SQIVND (reference sequence). DNA of the CDR3: TGTGCCAGTACCGACACGGTCGGAGGCTACACCTTC. Its translation is CASTDTVGGYTF. The variable domain in full, completed from reference TRBV19 and TRBJ1-2, reads DGGITQSPKYLFRKEGQNVTLSCEQNLNHDAMYWYRQDPGQGLRLIYYSQIVNDFQKGDIAEGYSVSREKKESFPLTVTSAQKNPTAFYLCASTDTVGGYTFGSGTRLTVV.

This clone was seen a single time. V usage is TRBV9 and J usage is TRBJ1-1, with a possible D match to TRBD1 (5 bases). CDR1 is SGDLS, CDR2 YYNGEE, per germline. V was clipped by 0 bases and J by 4 bases, with 13 bases between them. The CDR3 sequence is 15 residues long. In nucleotides, the CDR3 is TGTGCCAGCAGCGTAGCTACCAGGGCCAGCACTGAAGCTTTCTTT. Its translation is CASSVATRASTEAFF.

V and J are TRBV6-1 and TRBJ1-2; D is ambiguous. Germline-derived CDR1 and CDR2 are MNHNS and SASEGT. Trimming cost V 1 base and J 4 bases, with 10 bases left between them. The CDR3 length is 14 residues. CDR3 residues: CASSEERPPYGYTF. The CDR3 coding sequence is TGTGCCAGCAGTGAAGAGAGGCCCCCCTATGGCTACACCTTC.

This chain connects TRBV6-1 to TRBJ2-3, with 12 bases lining up with TRBD2. The CDR3 length is 16 residues. Germline CDR1 and CDR2: MNHNS and SASEGT. J lost 5 bases, V lost 4 bases, and 7 bases had no gene match. This CDR3 is CASSVRLAGVGDTQYF. In DNA, the CDR3 is TGTGCCAGCAGTGTTCGACTAGCGGGAGTAGGAGATACGCAGTATTTT.

V gene TRBV19 combines with J gene TRBJ2-3; 14 nucleotides agree with TRBD2. The CDR3 runs to 16 residues. V lost 4 bases, J lost 3 bases, and 3 bases stayed unmatched. The germline V gene encodes CDR1 LNHDA and CDR2 SQIVND (reference sequence). CDR3: CASSRGLAGGTDTQYF. In nucleotides, the CDR3 is TGTGCCAGTAGTAGAGGACTAGCGGGAGGTACAGATACGCAGTATTTT. Variable domain in full (rest from reference TRBV19 and TRBJ2-3): DGGITQSPKYLFRKEGQNVTLSCEQNLNHDAMYWYRQDPGQGLRLIYYSQIVNDFQKGDIAEGYSVSREKKESFPLTVTSAQKNPTAFYLCASSRGLAGGTDTQYFGPGTRLTVL.

The genes are TRBV6-5 and TRBJ2-3; weak D call: TRBD2 (6 bases). V was trimmed by 8 bases and J by 0 bases, leaving 9 bases between them. Germline V lookup: CDR1 MNHEY, CDR2 SVGAGI. This CDR3 is 13 amino acids long. The CDR3: CASGEVSTDTQYF. CDR3 nucleotides: TGTGCCAGCGGGGAGGTCAGCACAGATACGCAGTATTTT.

The rearrangement joins TRBV18 to TRBJ2-5, with D maybe TRBD1 (5 bases). There are 11 residues in the CDR3. Trimming removed 3 bases from V and 11 bases from J, with 10 bases in between. Germline assignment: CDR1 KGHSH and CDR2 LQKENI. As DNA, the CDR3 is TGTGCCAGCTCACCGGACAATTTACAGTACTTC. It yields the protein CASSPDNLQYF.

This rearrangement joins TRBV29-1 to TRBJ2-5; 8 bases line up with TRBD2. The V gene end was trimmed by 7 bases and the J gene end by 2 bases; junction bases not matched to a gene: 6. This CDR3 is 13 amino acids long. The germline V gene encodes CDR1 SQVTM and CDR2 ANQGSEA. The CDR3 sequence is CSAELAGQETQYF. In DNA, the CDR3 is TGCAGCGCTGAGCTAGCGGGTCAAGAGACCCAGTACTTC.

The CDR3 nucleotides read TGTGCCAGCAGCGTAGTGGCGGGAGGGTCCACAGATACGCAGTATTTT. It is translated as CASSVVAGGSTDTQYF. The chain combines TRBV9 with TRBJ2-3, with 9 nucleotides matching TRBD2. Germline V CDR1 and CDR2: SGDLS, YYNGEE. V lost 0 bases to trimming and J lost 2 bases; unmatched junction nucleotides: 4. This CDR3 spans 16 amino acids.

This chain links TRBV19 with TRBJ1-2; perhaps TRBD1 as D (6 bases). The CDR3 runs 12 residues. Trimming took 4 bases from V and 8 from J, leaving 11 bases between them. CDR1 is LNHDA, CDR2 SQIVND, per germline (reference sequence). The CDR3 nucleotides are TGTGCCAGTAGTACTTACAGGGCCGGCTACACCTTC. This sequence encodes CASSTYRAGYTF.

The chain couples TRBV19 to TRBJ1-2; tentative D call: TRBD1 (6 bases). The germline CDR1 and CDR2 sequences are LNHDA and SQIVND (reference sequence). The CDR3 has 15 amino acids. V was trimmed by 4 bases and J by 2 bases, leaving 14 bases between them. In DNA, the CDR3 is TGTGCCAGTAGTAGGACAGCGCCGACCAACTATGGCTACACCTTC. Amino acids: CASSRTAPTNYGYTF.

The V gene is TRBV29-1, the J gene TRBJ2-1; 12 bases line up with TRBD1. The CDR3 contains 18 residues. V shed 5 bases and J 0 bases; nucleotides not matched to a gene: 11. Germline V gene sequence: CDR1 SQVTM, CDR2 ANQGSEA. CDR3 in amino acids: CSVNWGTGGGSSYNEQFF. CDR3 sequence (DNA): TGCAGCGTTAATTGGGGGACAGGGGGCGGTAGCTCCTACAATGAGCAGTTCTTC.

The V call is TRBV9, the J call TRBJ2-6, with TRBD1 as a possible D gene (6 bases). This CDR3 region has 14 residues. The germline V gene has CDR1 SGDLS and CDR2 YYNGEE. Trimming shortened V by 7 bases and J by 1 base, and 9 bases separated the two germline ends. The chain's CDR3 is CASQQGSGANVLTF. In nucleotides, the CDR3 is TGTGCCAGCCAACAGGGTTCTGGGGCCAACGTCCTGACTTTC.

This chain uses TRBV27 with TRBJ2-1, with 9 bases identical to TRBD1. The CDR3 extends over 18 amino acids. V shed 6 bases, J shed 7 bases, and the junction held 19 bases outside the gene matches. Germline assignment: CDR1 MNHEY and CDR2 SMNVEV (reference sequence). The CDR3 DNA reads TGTGCCAGCAGCTTTCTTCGATCCGGGACAGGGTTGATAAATGAGCAGTTCTTC. Translation gives CASSFLRSGTGLINEQFF.